This TCR beta chain appears in the sequencing data of a study of blood T cells in healthy people across ages. Each donor had around 9.2 milliliters of peripheral blood drawn. Every sample had a minimum of 6 million PBMCs isolated. Trimming cost V 3 bases and J 4 bases, with 12 bases left between them. This CDR3 is 14 amino acids long. Germline loops: CDR1 SGHTA, CDR2 FQGNSA. The use of a sample-barcoded 5' primer and a J-beta primer mix characterized a second PCR of roughly 6 to 11 cycles. TCRdb recomputed calls from the 5' RACE reads with MiXCR, one row per CDR3 protein. Of hundreds of thousands of distinct CDR3 sequences listed, 25% to 30% are singletons. Another study also made use of these data, one on T cells of mothers and their children. From that paper: Each donor was one of three healthy Caucasian mothers or one of their six children. Unrelated mother-child pairs always had slightly, but never significantly, lower normalized overlap than related pairs.

This sequence originates from a boy younger than 18 in good health. The chain is built from TRBV7-2 and TRBJ2-5, with D possibly being TRBD1 (6 bases). Source material: blood. CDR3 protein: CASSFQGSAETQYF. DNA of the CDR3: TGTGCCAGCAGCTTCCAGGGGTCCGCAGAGACCCAGTACTTC.